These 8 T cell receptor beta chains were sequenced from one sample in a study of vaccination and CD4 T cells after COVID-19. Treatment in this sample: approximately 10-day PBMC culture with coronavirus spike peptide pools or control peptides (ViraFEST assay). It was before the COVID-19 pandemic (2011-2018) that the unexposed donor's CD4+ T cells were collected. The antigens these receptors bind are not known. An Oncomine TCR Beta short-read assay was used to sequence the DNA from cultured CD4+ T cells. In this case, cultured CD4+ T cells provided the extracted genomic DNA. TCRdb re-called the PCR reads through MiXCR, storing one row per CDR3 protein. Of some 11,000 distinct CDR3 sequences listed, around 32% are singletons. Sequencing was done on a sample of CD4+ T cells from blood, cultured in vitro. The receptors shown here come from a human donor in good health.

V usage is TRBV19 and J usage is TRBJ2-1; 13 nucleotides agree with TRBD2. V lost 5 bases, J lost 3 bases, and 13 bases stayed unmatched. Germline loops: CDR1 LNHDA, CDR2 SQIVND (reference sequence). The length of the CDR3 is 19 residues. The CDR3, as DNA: TGTGCCAGTAGTCGGGCGGGACTAGCGGGATTGACTGGCTACAATGAGCAGTTCTTC. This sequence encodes CASSRAGLAGLTGYNEQFF.

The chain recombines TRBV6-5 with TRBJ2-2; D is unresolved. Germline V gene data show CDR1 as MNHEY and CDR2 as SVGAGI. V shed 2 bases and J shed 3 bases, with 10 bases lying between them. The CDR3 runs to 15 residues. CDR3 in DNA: TGTGCCAGCAGTTACAGGCTAGGACACACCGGGGAGCTGTTTTTT. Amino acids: CASSYRLGHTGELFF.

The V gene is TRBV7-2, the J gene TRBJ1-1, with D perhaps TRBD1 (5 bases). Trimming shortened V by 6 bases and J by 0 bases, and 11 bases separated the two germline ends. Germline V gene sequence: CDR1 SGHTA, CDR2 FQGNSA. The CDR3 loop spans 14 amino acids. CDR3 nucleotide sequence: TGTGCCAGCAGTCAGCAGGGTCTGAACACTGAAGCTTTCTTT. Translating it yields CASSQQGLNTEAFF.

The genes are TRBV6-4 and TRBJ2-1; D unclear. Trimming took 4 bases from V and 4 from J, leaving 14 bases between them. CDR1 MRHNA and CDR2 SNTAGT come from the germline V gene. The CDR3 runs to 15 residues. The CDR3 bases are TGTGCCAGCAGTGCCTCATTCTTCCAATACAATGAGCAGTTCTTC. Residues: CASSASFFQYNEQFF.

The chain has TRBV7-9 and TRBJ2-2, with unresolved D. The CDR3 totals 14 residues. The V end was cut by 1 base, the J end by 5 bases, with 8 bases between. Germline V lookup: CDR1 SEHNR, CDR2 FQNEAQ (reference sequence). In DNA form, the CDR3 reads TGTGCCAGCAGCTTAGTGTGGAGAACCGGGGAGCTGTTTTTT. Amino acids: CASSLVWRTGELFF.

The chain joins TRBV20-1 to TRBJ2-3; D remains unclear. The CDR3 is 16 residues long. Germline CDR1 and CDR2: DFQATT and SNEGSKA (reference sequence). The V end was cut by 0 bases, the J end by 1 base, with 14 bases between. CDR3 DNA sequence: TGCAGTGCTAGAGAGGTCATGAGGCGCGGCACAGATACGCAGTATTTT. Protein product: CSAREVMRRGTDTQYF.

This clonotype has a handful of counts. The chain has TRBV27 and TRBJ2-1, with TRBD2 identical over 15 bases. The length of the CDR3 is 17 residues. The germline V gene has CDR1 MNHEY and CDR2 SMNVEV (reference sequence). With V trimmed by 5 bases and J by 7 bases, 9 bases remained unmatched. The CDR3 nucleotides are TGTGCCAGCAGTCCAGGGACTAGCGGGAGGAGGAGGAATGAGCAGTTCTTC. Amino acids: CASSPGTSGRRRNEQFF.

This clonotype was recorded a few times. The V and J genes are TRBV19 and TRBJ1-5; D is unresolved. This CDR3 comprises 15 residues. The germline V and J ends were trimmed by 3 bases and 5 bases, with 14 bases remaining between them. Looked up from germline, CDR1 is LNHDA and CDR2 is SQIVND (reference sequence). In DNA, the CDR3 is TGTGCCAGTAGTATGGATGGAGGGATGCATCAGCCCCAGCATTTT. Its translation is CASSMDGGMHQPQHF.